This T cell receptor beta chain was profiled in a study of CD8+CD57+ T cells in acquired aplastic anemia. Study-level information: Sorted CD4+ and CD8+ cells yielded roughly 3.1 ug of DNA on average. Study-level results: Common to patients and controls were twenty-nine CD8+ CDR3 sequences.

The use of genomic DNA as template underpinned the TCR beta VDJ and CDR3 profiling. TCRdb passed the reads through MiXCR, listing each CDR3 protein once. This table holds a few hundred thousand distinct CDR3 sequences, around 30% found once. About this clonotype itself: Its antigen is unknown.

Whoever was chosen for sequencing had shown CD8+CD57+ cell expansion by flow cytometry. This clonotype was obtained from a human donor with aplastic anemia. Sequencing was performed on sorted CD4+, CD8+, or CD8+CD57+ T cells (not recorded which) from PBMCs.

As DNA, the CDR3 is TGCAGTGCCTGGGGGCGGAATGACAGGCCCGCGAGGAATGAGCAGTTCTTC. It is translated as CSAWGRNDRPARNEQFF. The chain uses TRBV20-1 and TRBJ2-1, with D maybe TRBD1 (6 bases). Germline assignment: CDR1 DFQATT and CDR2 SNEGSKA (reference sequence). The CDR3 has 17 residues. Trimming took 6 bases from V and 7 from J, leaving 28 bases between them.